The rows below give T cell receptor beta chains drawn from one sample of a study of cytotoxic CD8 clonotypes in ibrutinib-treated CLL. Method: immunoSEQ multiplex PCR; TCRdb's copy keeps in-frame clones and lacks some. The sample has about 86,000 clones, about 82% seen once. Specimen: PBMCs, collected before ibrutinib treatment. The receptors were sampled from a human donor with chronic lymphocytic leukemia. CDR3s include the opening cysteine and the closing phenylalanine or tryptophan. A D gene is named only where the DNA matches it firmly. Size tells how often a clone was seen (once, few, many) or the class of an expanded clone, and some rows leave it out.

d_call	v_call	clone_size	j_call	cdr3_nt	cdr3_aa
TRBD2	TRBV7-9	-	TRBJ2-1	TGTGCCAGCAGCCTACAAAAACTAGCGGAAGAGTTCTTC	CASSLQKLAEEFF
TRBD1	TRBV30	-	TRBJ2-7	TGTGCCTGGAGTGCGAAATCCGGGACAGGGATATACGAGCAGTACTTC	CAWSAKSGTGIYEQYF
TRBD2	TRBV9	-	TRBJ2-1	TGTGCCAGCAGCGTAGCCCCGGGACTAGCGGACAATGAGCAGTTCTTC	CASSVAPGLADNEQFF
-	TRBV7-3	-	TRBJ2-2	TGTGCCAGCAGCTTCTATAATAGCGCCACCGGGGAGCTGTTTTTT	CASSFYNSATGELFF
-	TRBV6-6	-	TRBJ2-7	TGTGCCAGCAGTTACTCGGGTCGACGACCCTACGAGCAGTACTTC	CASSYSGRRPYEQYF
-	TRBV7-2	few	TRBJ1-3	TGTGCCAGCGCGAGACAGCGTCACTCTGGAAACACCATATATTTT	CASARQRHSGNTIYF
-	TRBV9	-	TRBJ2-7	TGTGCCAGCAGCGTAGGGCCGATCAAGAGCTCCTACGAGCAGTACTTC	CASSVGPIKSSYEQYF
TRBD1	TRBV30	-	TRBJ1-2	TGTGCCTGGAGTCCAGGGGGTGGAGGCTACACCTTC	CAWSPGGGGYTF
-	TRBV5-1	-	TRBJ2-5	TGCGCCAGCAGCTTGTTGGTGGGAGTTACACAAGAGACCCAGTACTTC	CASSLLVGVTQETQYF
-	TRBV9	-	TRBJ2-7	TGTGCCAGCAGCGGGTGGGACGCCGTGGGGGGCGAGCAGTACTTC	CASSGWDAVGGEQYF
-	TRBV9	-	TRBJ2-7	TGTGCCAGCAGCGTAGTGGCTAGCCCCAGCGAGCAGTACTTC	CASSVVASPSEQYF
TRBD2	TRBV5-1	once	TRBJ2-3	TGCGCCAGCGGGAGAATAGCGGGAAATACAGATACGCAGTATTTT	CASGRIAGNTDTQYF
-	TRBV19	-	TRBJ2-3	TGTGCCAGTAGTATAAACCGGGCCACAGATACGCAGTATTTT	CASSINRATDTQYF
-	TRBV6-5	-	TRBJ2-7	TGTGCCAGCTCCCCGAACCCGAGCAGGGTCTACGAGCAGTACTTC	CASSPNPSRVYEQYF
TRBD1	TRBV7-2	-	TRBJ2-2	TGTGCCAGCAGTTCAACAGGGGTCACCGGGGAGCTGTTTTTT	CASSSTGVTGELFF
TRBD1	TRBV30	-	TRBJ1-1	TGTGCCTGGAGTGTAACAGGGGTGGACACTGAAGCTTTCTTT	CAWSVTGVDTEAFF
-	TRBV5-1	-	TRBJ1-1	TGCGCCAGCAGCTTGGTGGGCAGGAGCACTGAAGCTTTCTTT	CASSLVGRSTEAFF
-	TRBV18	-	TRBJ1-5	TGTGCCAGCTCACCACCGGGACGGACTATTCAGCCCCAGCATTTT	CASSPPGRTIQPQHF
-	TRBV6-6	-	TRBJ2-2	TGTGCCAGCAGTTCACATTTTAGTAACACCGGGGAGCTGTTTTTT	CASSSHFSNTGELFF
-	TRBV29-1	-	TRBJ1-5	TGCAGCGTTGCCGAGGGGAATCAGCCCCAGCATTTT	CSVAEGNQPQHF
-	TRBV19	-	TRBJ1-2	TGTGCCAGTAACACAGGGAGAACCCTCTATGGCTACACCTTC	CASNTGRTLYGYTF
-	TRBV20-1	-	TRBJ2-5	TGCAGTATGGCCACCCAAGAGACCCAGTACTTC	CSMATQETQYF
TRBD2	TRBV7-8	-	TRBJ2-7	TGTGCCAGCAGCGGGGGGGGAGGCAGCCTCTACGAGCAGTACTTC	CASSGGGGSLYEQYF
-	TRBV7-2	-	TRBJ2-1	TGTGCCAGCTCGGGAGTCTCCTACAATGAGCAGTTCTTC	CASSGVSYNEQFF
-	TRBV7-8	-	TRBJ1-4	TGTGCCAGCAGAGGGGTCACGGGAGAAAAACTGTTTTTT	CASRGVTGEKLFF
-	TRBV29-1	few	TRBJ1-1	TGCAGCGTTGATTTGGGAAGGACTGAAGCTTTCTTT	CSVDLGRTEAFF
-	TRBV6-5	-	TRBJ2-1	TGTGCCAGCACCCACCGGAATGAGCAGTTCTTC	CASTHRNEQFF
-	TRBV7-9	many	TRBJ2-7	TGTGCCAGCAGCTTAGCGACTGGGGGCGGCCGACCCGAGCAGTACTTC	CASSLATGGGRPEQYF
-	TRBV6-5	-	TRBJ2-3	TGTGCCAGCAGTCCTGTCCGGGACGATACGCAGTATTTT	CASSPVRDDTQYF
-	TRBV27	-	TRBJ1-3	TGTGCCAGCAGTCGGCGGGGAGGAACCTTCTCTGGAAACACCATATATTTT	CASSRRGGTFSGNTIYF
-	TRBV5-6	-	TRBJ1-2	TGTGCCAGCAGCCCTCGGGCCTGGAGAAACTATGGCTACACCTTC	CASSPRAWRNYGYTF
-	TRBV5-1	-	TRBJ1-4	TGCGCCAGCAGGGCTGGACTGGGCCTTAATGAAAAACTGTTTTTT	CASRAGLGLNEKLFF
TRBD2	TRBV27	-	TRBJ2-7	TGTGCCAGCAGTTTTCGACTAGCGGGAGACTACGAGCAGTACTTC	CASSFRLAGDYEQYF
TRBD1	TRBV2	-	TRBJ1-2	TGTGCCAGCATCGAAAGTACAGGGGCTTTCGGTGGCTACACCTTC	CASIESTGAFGGYTF
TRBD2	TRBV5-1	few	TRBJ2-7	TGCGCCAGCAGCTTGGCCACACTAGCGGTATACGAGCAGTACTTC	CASSLATLAVYEQYF
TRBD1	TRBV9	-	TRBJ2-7	TGTGCCAGCAGCCCCCGGCAGGGGGTCGAGCAGTACTTC	CASSPRQGVEQYF
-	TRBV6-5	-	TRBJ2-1	TGTGCCAGCAGTTTGGGGGGCAGGACCAATGAGCAGTTCTTC	CASSLGGRTNEQFF
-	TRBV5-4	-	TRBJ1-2	TGTGCCAGCAGCTTGGCCGCAATAGGCGGATATGGCTACACCTTC	CASSLAAIGGYGYTF
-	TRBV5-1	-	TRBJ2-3	TGCGCCAGCAGCTTGAATTTATACGGCGGGAGCACAGATACGCAGTATTTT	CASSLNLYGGSTDTQYF
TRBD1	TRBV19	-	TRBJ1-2	TGTGCCAGTAGTCCGCGGACAGGGGCCACTAACTATGGCTACACCTTC	CASSPRTGATNYGYTF
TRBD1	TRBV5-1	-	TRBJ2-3	TGCGCCAGCCGGCCGGGACAGACCACAGATACGCAGTATTTT	CASRPGQTTDTQYF
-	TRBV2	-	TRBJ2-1	TGTGCCAGCAGTGAAGGTCGACTGGAGCAGTTCTTC	CASSEGRLEQFF
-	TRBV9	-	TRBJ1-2	TGTGCCAGCAGCCCAGTGGGTGGGCCTTACTATGGCTACACCTTC	CASSPVGGPYYGYTF
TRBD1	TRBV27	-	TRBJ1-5	TGTGCCAGCAGTTTATTCGGCAGGGGGCGATCGATGAGCAATCAGCCCCAGCATTTT	CASSLFGRGRSMSNQPQHF
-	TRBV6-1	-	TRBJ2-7	TGTGCCAGCAACATAGAGGGGATCTCCTACGAGCAGTACTTC	CASNIEGISYEQYF
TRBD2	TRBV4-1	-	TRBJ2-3	TGCGCCAGCAGCCCCGGGAGCGGGAGAGTCTGGAACGCGGCAGATACGCAGTATTTT	CASSPGSGRVWNAADTQYF